This T cell receptor (beta chain) was captured in a study of blood T cell repertoires in COVID-19. The authors' processing: The authors estimated nucleated cell counts from reference gene primer amplification. The repertoire was sequenced with immunoSEQ multiplex PCR; TCRdb's copy has only in-frame clones and lacks some. V and J calls and clone size are copied from that table; D and trimming were computed from the DNA. The sample comprises roughly 200,000 clones, around nine tenths of which are singletons, and roughly 12% rests with the top ten. The table lists this clone with a few counts. CDR3 size: 15 residues. Germline V gene lookup returns CDR1 SGHAT and CDR2 FQNNGV. V gave up 3 bases and J gave up 0 bases, with 11 bases separating them.

The chain is built from TRBV11-2 and TRBJ1-1; D unclear. Specimen: peripheral blood. The sequence came from a woman between 18 and 29 years old who had recovered from COVID-19. The CDR3, as DNA: TGTGCCAGCAGCTTGGCCCCCCGGGTGAACACTGAAGCTTTCTTT. Translation gives CASSLAPRVNTEAFF.